This is a list of T cell receptor beta chains from one sample in a study of blood T cell repertoires in COVID-19. Profiling relied on immunoSEQ multiplex PCR, and the TCRdb table lists in-frame clones only, not all of them. Here the sample spans around 250,000 clones, approximately 85% being singletons. Source material: PBMCs or T cells enriched from blood (not recorded which). Receptor source: a woman between 50 and 59 years old who had recovered from COVID-19. CDR3s include the opening cysteine and the closing phenylalanine or tryptophan. D genes are given only for firm matches. Clone size is given for some rows only: seen once, a few or many times, or a class if the clone is expanded.

v_gene	abundance	d_gene	j_gene	CDR3nt	CDR3aa
TRBV28	NA	NA	TRBJ2-1	TGTGCCAGCAGGCCTCCGGGGATAGCGAATAACTTCTTC	CASRPPGIANNFF
TRBV19	few	TRBD1	TRBJ2-6	TGTGCCAGTAGTAGACAGGGTGGGGCCAACGTCCTGACTTTC	CASSRQGGANVLTF
TRBV3-1/TRBV3-2	NA	TRBD1	TRBJ2-6	TGTGCCAGCAGCCATCGCTCGGGACAGGGTGGCTCGGGGGCCAACGTCCTGACTTTC	CASSHRSGQGGSGANVLTF
TRBV5-6	NA	NA	TRBJ2-2	TGTGCCAGCAGCTTTTCGGCGGAAGGGAACACCGGGGAGCTGTTTTTT	CASSFSAEGNTGELFF
TRBV5-6	few	NA	TRBJ1-1	TGTGCCAGCAGCTCCCCAAGCTGGAACACTGAAGCTTTCTTT	CASSSPSWNTEAFF
TRBV6-5	NA	NA	TRBJ1-1	TGTGCCACCCAGCGGGGGGCTGAAGCTTTCTTT	CATQRGAEAFF
TRBV5-6	NA	NA	TRBJ2-1	TGTGCCAGCAGCTTCGTGGACTTCAACAATGAGCAGTTCTTC	CASSFVDFNNEQFF
TRBV4-1	once	TRBD1	TRBJ1-4	TGCGCCAGCAGCCAAGCTCCGGGACAGGGGTATGAAAAACTGTTTTTT	CASSQAPGQGYEKLFF
TRBV3-1/TRBV3-2	NA	TRBD1	TRBJ2-7	TGTGCCAGCAGCCAGAGACAGGGGACCGGAGAGCAGTACTTC	CASSQRQGTGEQYF
TRBV3-1/TRBV3-2	NA	TRBD2	TRBJ2-5	TGTGCCAGCAGCCAAGGACTAGCGGGAGAGACCCAGTACTTC	CASSQGLAGETQYF
TRBV18	NA	TRBD2	TRBJ2-1	TGTGCCAGCTCACCACGGGCGGGAGTGTTGAGTGAGCAGTTCTTC	CASSPRAGVLSEQFF
TRBV5-1	NA	TRBD2	TRBJ2-1	TGCGCCAGCAGCTTGGGACTAGCGGGACACTACAATGAGCAGTTCTTC	CASSLGLAGHYNEQFF
TRBV27	NA	TRBD2	TRBJ2-1	TGTGCCAGCAGTTTATGGGCCCCTGGGTTAGACGGGAGGGCCAGGAATGAGCAGTTCTTC	CASSLWAPGLDGRARNEQFF
TRBV18	few	NA	TRBJ1-1	TGTGCCAGCACCAAAGGGGGGGACGGCACTGAAGCTTTCTTT	CASTKGGDGTEAFF
TRBV7-9	once	TRBD2	TRBJ2-7	TGTGCCAGCAGCTTAGTACTAGCGGGCGCCTTCCGGGACGAGCAGTACTTC	CASSLVLAGAFRDEQYF
TRBV18	NA	NA	TRBJ2-6	TGTGCCAGCTCACCAGGACAGACTGGGGCCAACGTCCTGACTTTC	CASSPGQTGANVLTF
TRBV24-1	NA	TRBD1	TRBJ2-3	TGTGCCACCAGTGTATCAAGGGGGCAGACAGATACGCAGTATTTT	CATSVSRGQTDTQYF
TRBV5-1	few	TRBD1	TRBJ2-1	TGCGCCAGCAGCCGGGGACAGAGCTCCTACAATGAGCAGTTCTTC	CASSRGQSSYNEQFF
TRBV6-5	NA	NA	TRBJ1-6	TGTGCCAGCATTGGGGCGACACCCCTCCACTTT	CASIGATPLHF
TRBV6-6	NA	NA	TRBJ1-3	TGTGCCAGCAGTACGGGATTCTCTGGAAACACCATATATTTT	CASSTGFSGNTIYF
TRBV19	NA	NA	TRBJ2-1	TGTGCCAGTAGTATAGGGCTAGCGTTGAGCTCCTACAATGAGCAGTTCTTC	CASSIGLALSSYNEQFF
TRBV18	NA	NA	TRBJ1-5	TGTGCCAGCTCACCAAGGTCGACAGTTAATAGCAATCAGCCCCAGCATTTT	CASSPRSTVNSNQPQHF
TRBV28	few	NA	TRBJ1-5	TGTGCCAGCAGTTCAGGGCCCGGCGGTCAGCCCCAGCATTTT	CASSSGPGGQPQHF
TRBV4-1	NA	NA	TRBJ1-4	TGCGCCAGCAGCCCAAACCAACAGACAACTAATGAAAAACTGTTTTTT	CASSPNQQTTNEKLFF
TRBV4-1	few	TRBD1	TRBJ2-7	TGCGCCAGCAGCCACCTTGGACAGGACTCTCAGCAGTACTTC	CASSHLGQDSQQYF
TRBV3-1/TRBV3-2	NA	NA	TRBJ2-5	TGTGCCAGCAGCCTTTTCGGGAGAGAGACCCAGTACTTC	CASSLFGRETQYF
TRBV5-4	NA	TRBD2	TRBJ2-7	TGTGCCAGCAGCAATGGACTAGCGGGGGAGCAGTACTTC	CASSNGLAGEQYF
TRBV5-1	NA	TRBD1	TRBJ2-3	TGCGCCAGCAGCTGGGACAGGGCCGTCACAGATACGCAGTATTTT	CASSWDRAVTDTQYF
TRBV29-1	NA	NA	TRBJ2-3	TGCAGCGTTGAGCCTACAGGAGATACGCAGTATTTT	CSVEPTGDTQYF
TRBV6-6	NA	TRBD1	TRBJ1-5	TGTGCCAGCAGACAAACGGGACAGGGAGGCAATCAGCCCCAGCATTTT	CASRQTGQGGNQPQHF
TRBV5-4	NA	TRBD1	TRBJ2-7	TGTGCCAGCAGCTTAAGTTGTTCAGGGGGCGAGCAGTACTTC	CASSLSCSGGEQYF
TRBV7-9	NA	NA	TRBJ2-1	TGTGCCAGCAGTCAAGGCTCTAGCTCCTACAATGAGCAGTTCTTC	CASSQGSSSYNEQFF